This is a list of T cell receptor beta chains from one sample in a study of CD8 T cells in ankylosing spondylitis. TCRdb redid the calling of the 5' RACE reads with MiXCR, one entry per CDR3 protein. The sample includes 500,000 or so distinct CDR3 sequences, about 5.7% seen only once; the top ten take roughly 3.5%. Sequenced: blood, either unsorted or a sorted T cell fraction (not recorded which). Source of these receptors: a male donor with ankylosing spondylitis. Both conserved end residues are part of each CDR3. D genes are given only for firm matches. Clone size appears in some rows only: once, few, many, or a class for an expanded clone.

J gene: TRBJ2-3; V gene: TRBV5-1; D gene: TRBD1; clone size: many; CDR3 DNA: TGCGCCAGCAGCCCCGGGACAGGCGCCATGGATACGCAGTATTTT; CDR3 protein: CASSPGTGAMDTQYF
J gene: TRBJ2-1; V gene: TRBV7-9; D gene: NA; clone size: many; CDR3 DNA: TGTGCCAGCAGCTTAGCTCGGCGCGGGATGTACAATGAGCAGTTCTTC; CDR3 protein: CASSLARRGMYNEQFF
J gene: TRBJ2-5; V gene: TRBV5-1; D gene: NA; clone size: few; CDR3 DNA: TGCGCCAGCAGCCCCCGACCCAGGTTCCAAGAGACCCAGTACTTC; CDR3 protein: CASSPRPRFQETQYF
J gene: TRBJ1-3; V gene: TRBV15; D gene: NA; clone size: many; CDR3 DNA: TGTGCCACCAGCAGATACCGGGGTCCCTCTGGAAACACCATATATTTT; CDR3 protein: CATSRYRGPSGNTIYF
J gene: TRBJ2-7; V gene: TRBV5-1; D gene: NA; clone size: many; CDR3 DNA: TGCGCCAGCAGCTTGGGAGTTGGAGGAGGGCGTCTATACGAGCAGTACTTC; CDR3 protein: CASSLGVGGGRLYEQYF
J gene: TRBJ1-2; V gene: TRBV20-1; D gene: NA; clone size: many; CDR3 DNA: TGCAGTGCTTGGGACCGCTATGGCTACACCTTC; CDR3 protein: CSAWDRYGYTF
J gene: TRBJ2-7; V gene: TRBV4-3; D gene: TRBD2; clone size: NA; CDR3 DNA: TGCGCCAGCAGCTCGGGACTAGCGATCGAGCAGTACTTC; CDR3 protein: CASSSGLAIEQYF
J gene: TRBJ1-1; V gene: TRBV20-1; D gene: NA; clone size: many; CDR3 DNA: TGCAGTGCTAGAGAAATCCCGAACACTGAAGCTTTCTTT; CDR3 protein: CSAREIPNTEAFF
J gene: TRBJ2-3; V gene: TRBV7-9; D gene: TRBD1; clone size: many; CDR3 DNA: TGTGCCAGCAGCTTCGGGACAGGGGAAACAGATACGCAGTATTTT; CDR3 protein: CASSFGTGETDTQYF
J gene: TRBJ2-1; V gene: TRBV20-1; D gene: NA; clone size: many; CDR3 DNA: TGCAGTGCTAAAAAGGGAGTGTGGAATGAGCAGTTCTTC; CDR3 protein: CSAKKGVWNEQFF
J gene: TRBJ2-4; V gene: TRBV18; D gene: TRBD1; clone size: many; CDR3 DNA: TGTGCCAGCTCATCTACAGGGGCTGTCAAAAACATTCAGTACTTC; CDR3 protein: CASSSTGAVKNIQYF
J gene: TRBJ2-7; V gene: TRBV4-1; D gene: NA; clone size: many; CDR3 DNA: TGCGCCAGCAGCCAAGATTCTTTGTACAACTCCTACGAGCAGTACTTC; CDR3 protein: CASSQDSLYNSYEQYF
J gene: TRBJ2-7; V gene: TRBV7-9; D gene: NA; clone size: many; CDR3 DNA: TGTGCCAGCAGCTTTTCGGGGAGTAAGAACGAGCAGTACTTC; CDR3 protein: CASSFSGSKNEQYF
J gene: TRBJ2-7; V gene: TRBV18; D gene: TRBD1; clone size: many; CDR3 DNA: TGTGCCAGCTCACCTAGGGACAGGGGGCGCATCTACGAGCAGTACTTC; CDR3 protein: CASSPRDRGRIYEQYF
J gene: TRBJ2-1; V gene: TRBV15; D gene: TRBD2; clone size: many; CDR3 DNA: TGTGCCACCAGCAGAGATATAGGACTAGCGGGAGCAGTTAATGAGCAGTTCTTC; CDR3 protein: CATSRDIGLAGAVNEQFF
J gene: TRBJ2-5; V gene: TRBV2; D gene: NA; clone size: few; CDR3 DNA: TGTGCCAGCAGTGGGGACACCAAAGAGACCCAGTACTTC; CDR3 protein: CASSGDTKETQYF
J gene: TRBJ1-6; V gene: TRBV20-1; D gene: NA; clone size: many; CDR3 DNA: TGCAGTGCTAGAGATCCGACAGGACTTAATTCACCCCTCCACTTT; CDR3 protein: CSARDPTGLNSPLHF
J gene: TRBJ2-7; V gene: TRBV5-1; D gene: TRBD2; clone size: NA; CDR3 DNA: TGCGCCAGCAGCTTGGGTTGGCGGGAGAGCTCCGAGCAGTACTTC; CDR3 protein: CASSLGWRESSEQYF
J gene: TRBJ2-7; V gene: TRBV7-9; D gene: NA; clone size: many; CDR3 DNA: TGTGCCAGCAGACAACGCGGCGGTTCCTACGAGCAGTACTTC; CDR3 protein: CASRQRGGSYEQYF
J gene: TRBJ2-7; V gene: TRBV5-6; D gene: NA; clone size: many; CDR3 DNA: TGTGCCAGCAGCTTGGAATTGTTCCAGGGCTACGAGCAGTACTTC; CDR3 protein: CASSLELFQGYEQYF
J gene: TRBJ2-5; V gene: TRBV29-1; D gene: NA; clone size: many; CDR3 DNA: TGCAGCGCAGGGAGGGGGTACCAAGAGACCCAGTACTTC; CDR3 protein: CSAGRGYQETQYF
J gene: TRBJ2-3; V gene: TRBV20-1; D gene: NA; clone size: many; CDR3 DNA: TGCAGTGCTACTCCGTTGAGTTCCAGCACAGATACGCAGTATTTT; CDR3 protein: CSATPLSSSTDTQYF
J gene: TRBJ2-3; V gene: TRBV7-2; D gene: TRBD2; clone size: many; CDR3 DNA: TGTGCCAGCAGCTTAGGACTAGCGCTAGTCACAGATACGCAGTATTTT; CDR3 protein: CASSLGLALVTDTQYF
J gene: TRBJ2-5; V gene: TRBV9; D gene: TRBD1; clone size: many; CDR3 DNA: TGTGCCAGCAGCGAGGGGGCCAGAGAGACCCAGTACTTC; CDR3 protein: CASSEGARETQYF
J gene: TRBJ2-5; V gene: TRBV19; D gene: TRBD1; clone size: NA; CDR3 DNA: TGTGCCAGTAGTACGGGACAGGTCCGGGAGACCCAGTACTTC; CDR3 protein: CASSTGQVRETQYF
J gene: TRBJ1-2; V gene: TRBV6-5; D gene: NA; clone size: NA; CDR3 DNA: TGTGCCAGCAGTTACCCGGCCTCGGCTAACAATGGCTACACCTTC; CDR3 protein: CASSYPASANNGYTF
J gene: TRBJ2-3; V gene: TRBV29-1; D gene: NA; clone size: many; CDR3 DNA: TGCAGCGGCGCACTTGGCGGCGCAGATACGCAGTATTTT; CDR3 protein: CSGALGGADTQYF
J gene: TRBJ2-7; V gene: TRBV20-1; D gene: NA; clone size: many; CDR3 DNA: TGCAGTGCCAAACAGCTTGTCTCCTACGAGCAGTACTTC; CDR3 protein: CSAKQLVSYEQYF
J gene: TRBJ1-2; V gene: TRBV29-1; D gene: NA; clone size: many; CDR3 DNA: TGCAGCGTTATTAAAGGACAGAACTATGGCTACACCTTC; CDR3 protein: CSVIKGQNYGYTF
J gene: TRBJ2-5; V gene: TRBV7-8; D gene: TRBD2; clone size: many; CDR3 DNA: TGTGCCAGCAGCATCAGGACTAGCGGGGTCCCGGAGACCCAGTACTTC; CDR3 protein: CASSIRTSGVPETQYF
J gene: TRBJ2-7; V gene: TRBV20-1; D gene: TRBD2; clone size: many; CDR3 DNA: TGCAGTGCAGGGAAGCGGGGACGAAACTACGAGCAGTACTTC; CDR3 protein: CSAGKRGRNYEQYF
J gene: TRBJ2-1; V gene: TRBV27; D gene: NA; clone size: many; CDR3 DNA: TGTGCCAGCAGTTTCCTCGGACGCTTACCCTACAATGAGCAGTTCTTC; CDR3 protein: CASSFLGRLPYNEQFF
J gene: TRBJ1-5; V gene: TRBV12-3/TRBV12-4; D gene: TRBD1; clone size: many; CDR3 DNA: TGTGCCAGCAGTCCGGGGGACAGAAATCAGCCCCAGCATTTT; CDR3 protein: CASSPGDRNQPQHF
J gene: TRBJ2-1; V gene: TRBV5-1; D gene: NA; clone size: many; CDR3 DNA: TGCGCCAGCAGCTTCAACAGGGTACATGAGCAGTTCTTC; CDR3 protein: CASSFNRVHEQFF
J gene: TRBJ1-2; V gene: TRBV20-1; D gene: NA; clone size: few; CDR3 DNA: TGCAGTGCTAGAGATCCCTACGGGAACTATGGCTACACCTTC; CDR3 protein: CSARDPYGNYGYTF
J gene: TRBJ2-7; V gene: TRBV12-3/TRBV12-4; D gene: TRBD2; clone size: many; CDR3 DNA: TGTGCCAGCAGCCTAGCGGGAGGGAGGGGCGAGCAGTACTTC; CDR3 protein: CASSLAGGRGEQYF
J gene: TRBJ1-1; V gene: TRBV6-1; D gene: NA; clone size: many; CDR3 DNA: TGTGCCGCCCGGGACGGCCTTGAAGCTTTCTTT; CDR3 protein: CAARDGLEAFF
J gene: TRBJ2-3; V gene: TRBV18; D gene: NA; clone size: once; CDR3 DNA: TGTGCCAGCTCACCGGCGCGTGTCTCCACAGCAGATACGCAGTATTTT; CDR3 protein: CASSPARVSTADTQYF
J gene: TRBJ1-6; V gene: TRBV28; D gene: NA; clone size: few; CDR3 DNA: TGTGCCAGCATCTCGCATAATTCACCCCTCCACTTT; CDR3 protein: CASISHNSPLHF
J gene: TRBJ2-7; V gene: TRBV5-1; D gene: TRBD2; clone size: many; CDR3 DNA: TGCGCCAGCAGCCGCCAGGGACTACAGGACGAGCAGTACTTC; CDR3 protein: CASSRQGLQDEQYF
J gene: TRBJ2-2; V gene: TRBV28; D gene: TRBD2; clone size: NA; CDR3 DNA: TGTGCCAGCAGTTTATTTCGGCTAGCGGCGAACACCGGGGAGCTGTTTTTT; CDR3 protein: CASSLFRLAANTGELFF
J gene: TRBJ2-3; V gene: TRBV11-2; D gene: TRBD2; clone size: many; CDR3 DNA: TGTGCCAGCAGCGACCGACCGGGACTAGCGGGGGGGCCTTCAGGTCCAGATACGCAGTATTTT; CDR3 protein: CASSDRPGLAGGPSGPDTQYF
J gene: TRBJ1-1; V gene: TRBV29-1; D gene: TRBD1; clone size: many; CDR3 DNA: TGCAGCGTTGAAAAGGGACAGGGTTTAGAAGCTTTCTTT; CDR3 protein: CSVEKGQGLEAFF
J gene: TRBJ2-5; V gene: TRBV24-1; D gene: NA; clone size: many; CDR3 DNA: TGTGCCACCAGTGACGGGGCAAAAGAGACCCAGTACTTC; CDR3 protein: CATSDGAKETQYF
J gene: TRBJ1-5; V gene: TRBV20-1; D gene: TRBD1; clone size: many; CDR3 DNA: TGCAGTGCTAGACCCGGACAGGGAGGACAGCCCCAGCATTTT; CDR3 protein: CSARPGQGGQPQHF
J gene: TRBJ1-5; V gene: TRBV27; D gene: TRBD1; clone size: many; CDR3 DNA: TGTGCCAGCAGTCTCAGGGGGCTCAGGCGCCAGCCCCAGCATTTT; CDR3 protein: CASSLRGLRRQPQHF